The 15 T cell receptor beta chains listed next were all sequenced from one sample in a study of precursors of human CD4 cytotoxic T cells (dated by TCRdb to 2016 to 2019). TCRdb lists the instrument as Illumina MiSeq. In TCRdb, the public reads were trimmed at Q25 with fastp and aligned with MiXCR, with productive beta chains retained. Records with the same CDR3 protein are collapsed into one entry carrying the most frequent genes and DNA. Recorded for this sample are roughly 150 distinct CDR3 sequences; roughly 20% of them occurred a single time. Over 35% of the sample is taken by the ten largest. To test whether a precursor-effector relationship exists among CD4 cytotoxic T cells, bulk UMI-based TCR sequencing was run on four sorted CD4+ memory subsets: TCM, TEM, IL-7Rhigh TEMRA, and IL-7R- TEMRA. The source material was memory CD4+ T cells from blood (PBMCs). Receptor source: a human donor in good health.

By share, this clonotype ranks as hyperexpanded. The chain links TRBV28 to TRBJ1-6; 7 bases align to TRBD1. The CDR3 has 16 residues. Trimming took 3 bases from V and 9 from J; bases not matched to a gene: 11. Germline loops: CDR1 MDHEN, CDR2 SYDVKM. The CDR3 bases are TGTGCCAGCAGTTTTAGCACAGGGGTCAGTGGTTCACCCCTCCACTTT. Protein sequence: CASSFSTGVSGSPLHF.

In its sample, this clonotype is large (0.1 to 1%). The rearrangement joins TRBV27 to TRBJ2-5, with 9 bases identical to TRBD2. In germline, CDR1 is MNHEY, CDR2 SMNVEV (reference sequence). Germline trimming cut 4 bases from V and 4 bases from J; bases unmatched to any gene: 10. The CDR3 runs to 16 residues. The CDR3 DNA is TGTGCCAGCAGTTCGTATAGCGGGAGAGAGTCAGAGACCCAGTACTTC. Translation gives CASSSYSGRESETQYF.

This chain links TRBV27 with TRBJ2-6; no clear D gene. In germline, CDR1 is MNHEY, CDR2 SMNVEV (reference sequence). CDR3 length equals 15 residues. V was trimmed by 1 base and J by 2 bases, leaving 6 bases between them. CDR3 sequence reads: CASSLWGPGANVLTF. The CDR3 DNA follows: TGTGCCAGCAGTTTATGGGGTCCTGGGGCCAACGTCCTGACTTTC.

This clonotype rates as large. This chain links TRBV5-1 with TRBJ2-1; possibly TRBD2 for D (5 bases). This CDR3 spans 16 amino acids. Trimming removed 0 bases at V and 0 bases at J, with 10 bases between. Per the germline V gene, CDR1 is SGHRS and CDR2 is YFSETQ. CDR3 amino acids: CASSLDGVSSYNEQFF. As DNA, the CDR3 is TGCGCCAGCAGCTTGGACGGGGTTAGCTCCTACAATGAGCAGTTCTTC.

This clonotype is large in the sample. The V and J genes are TRBV12-3 or TRBV12-4 and TRBJ2-7; D gene unclear. The V gene lost 1 base and the J gene lost 3 bases, with 1 base spanning the gap. The CDR3 is 11 residues long. CDR3 DNA sequence: TGTGCCAGCAGTTTAGGCTACGAGCAGTACTTC. The encoded protein is CASSLGYEQYF.

Written as DNA, the CDR3 is TGTGCCAGCAGCTACCTGGACCGTTCCGACACTGAAGCTTTCTTT. Protein product: CASSYLDRSDTEAFF. The V call is TRBV5-6, the J call TRBJ1-1; D is unresolved. This CDR3 has 15 residues. Germline V gene lookup returns CDR1 SGHDT and CDR2 YYEEEE. V shed 3 bases and J shed 3 bases, with 15 bases lying between them.

Sample share makes this clonotype large (0.1 to 1%). The chain recombines TRBV6-2 or TRBV6-3 with TRBJ1-2, with D unclear. The V gene's germline CDR1 is MNHEY and CDR2 SVGEGT. The V end was cut by 2 bases, the J end by 4 bases, with 5 bases between. The CDR3 runs 12 residues. CDR3 loop: CASSYRVYGYTF. CDR3 bases: TGTGCCAGCAGTTACCGGGTCTATGGCTACACCTTC.

This clonotype is judged hyperexpanded (1% or more). V gene TRBV11-2 combines with J gene TRBJ1-2; 7 nucleotides align to TRBD1. Trimming removed 5 bases from V and 8 bases from J; junction bases left unmatched: 14. CDR3 size: 15 residues. Per the germline V gene, CDR1 is SGHAT and CDR2 is FQNNGV. CDR3 in amino acids: CASSTRDSIYAGYTF. The DNA for the CDR3 is TGTGCCAGCAGCACCCGGGACAGTATCTATGCGGGCTACACCTTC.

This clonotype is hyperexpanded (1% or more) within its sample. V usage is TRBV6-5 and J usage is TRBJ2-7; the D gene could be TRBD1 or TRBD2 (5 bases each). V dropped 4 bases and J dropped 4 bases, with 14 bases sitting between them. This CDR3 spans 14 amino acids. In germline, CDR1 is MNHEY, CDR2 SVGAGI. The CDR3 DNA reads TGTGCCAGCAGTTTGGCCGGGACCAGATACGAGCAGTACTTC. Its protein product is CASSLAGTRYEQYF.

This chain joins TRBV29-1 and TRBJ2-7, with a tentative D call TRBD1 (6 bases). V lost 3 bases to trimming and J lost 3 bases, with 15 bases between them. Germline CDR1 and CDR2: SQVTM and ANQGSEA. The CDR3 is 14 amino acids. The CDR3 DNA sequence: TGCAGCGTTGAGGTGGGGGACACCGGCTACGAGCAGTACTTC. Protein sequence: CSVEVGDTGYEQYF.

The V call is TRBV20-1, the J call TRBJ1-1; perhaps TRBD1 as D (5 bases). V dropped 5 bases and J dropped 0 bases, with 22 bases sitting between them. CDR3 length: 17 amino acids. Per germline, CDR1 DFQATT and CDR2 SNEGSKA (reference sequence). The CDR3 DNA reads as TGCAGTGCTGTTGGGTTCCGGGGGGGACCCATGAACACTGAAGCTTTCTTT. This sequence encodes CSAVGFRGGPMNTEAFF.

The chain uses TRBV7-9 and TRBJ2-7, with D possibly matching TRBD2 (5 bases). This CDR3 is 11 amino acids long. V was clipped by 5 bases and J by 3 bases, with 5 bases between them. Germline V gene sequence: CDR1 SEHNR, CDR2 FQNEAQ (reference sequence). As DNA, the CDR3 is TGTGCCAGCAGCCGGGGCTACGAGCAGTACTTC. Its protein product is CASSRGYEQYF.

This clonotype is labeled as hyperexpanded (1% or more). The V gene is TRBV2, the J gene TRBJ1-1, with 7 bases matching TRBD1. Trimming removed 5 bases from V and 3 bases from J; junction bases left unmatched: 6. The germline V gene has CDR1 SNHLY and CDR2 FYNNEI. CDR3 length: 14 amino acids. This CDR3 reads CASSPDRRDTEAFF. DNA for the CDR3: TGTGCCAGCAGTCCGGACAGGAGGGACACTGAAGCTTTCTTT.

The chain recombines TRBV19 with TRBJ2-3; 13 positions match TRBD2. The trim removed 7 bases at V and 5 bases at J, leaving 33 bases unmatched. There are 24 residues in the CDR3. Per germline, CDR1 LNHDA and CDR2 SQIVND (reference sequence). The CDR3 is CASKLGGAQTPRPGLAGAGDTQYF. CDR3 nucleotide sequence: TGTGCCAGTAAACTCGGGGGGGCCCAAACACCCCGTCCCGGACTAGCGGGAGCCGGAGATACGCAGTATTTT.

The V call is TRBV5-4, the J call TRBJ1-5; TRBD1 aligns across 10 bases. The CDR3 loop spans 16 amino acids. V lost 3 bases and J lost 0; bases outside the gene matches: 3. The V gene's germline CDR1 is SGHNT and CDR2 YYREEE (reference sequence). The CDR3 DNA reads TGTGCCAGCAGCTACGGGGACAGGGGTAGCAATCAGCCCCAGCATTTT. Amino acid sequence: CASSYGDRGSNQPQHF.